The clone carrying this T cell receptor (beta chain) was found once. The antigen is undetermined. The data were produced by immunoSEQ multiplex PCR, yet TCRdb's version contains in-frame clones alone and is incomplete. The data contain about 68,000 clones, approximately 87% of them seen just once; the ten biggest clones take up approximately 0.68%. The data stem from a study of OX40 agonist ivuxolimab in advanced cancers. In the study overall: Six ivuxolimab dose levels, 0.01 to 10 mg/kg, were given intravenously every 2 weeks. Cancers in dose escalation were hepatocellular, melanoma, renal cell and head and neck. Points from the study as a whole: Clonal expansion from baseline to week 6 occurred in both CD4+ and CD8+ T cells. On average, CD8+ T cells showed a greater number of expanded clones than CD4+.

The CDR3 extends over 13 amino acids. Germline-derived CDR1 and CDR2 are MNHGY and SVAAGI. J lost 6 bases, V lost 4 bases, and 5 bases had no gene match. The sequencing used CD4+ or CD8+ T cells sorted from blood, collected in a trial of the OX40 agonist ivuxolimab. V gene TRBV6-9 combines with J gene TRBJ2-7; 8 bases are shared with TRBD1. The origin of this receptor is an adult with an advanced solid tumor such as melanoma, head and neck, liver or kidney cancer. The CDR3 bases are TGTGCCAGCAGTTCCCACAGGGGGTGCGAGCAGTACTTC. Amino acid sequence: CASSSHRGCEQYF.